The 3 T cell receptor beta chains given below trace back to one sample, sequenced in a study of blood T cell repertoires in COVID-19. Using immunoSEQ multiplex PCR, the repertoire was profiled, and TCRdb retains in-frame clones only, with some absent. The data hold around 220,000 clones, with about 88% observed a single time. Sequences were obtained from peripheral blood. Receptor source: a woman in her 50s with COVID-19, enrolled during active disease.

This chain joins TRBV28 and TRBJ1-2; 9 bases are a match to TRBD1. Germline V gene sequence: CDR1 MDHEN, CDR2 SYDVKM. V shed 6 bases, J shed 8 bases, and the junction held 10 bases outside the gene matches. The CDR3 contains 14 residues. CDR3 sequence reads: CASSPGTGRTGYTF. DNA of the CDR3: TGTGCCAGCAGCCCGGGGACAGGGCGGACCGGCTACACCTTC.

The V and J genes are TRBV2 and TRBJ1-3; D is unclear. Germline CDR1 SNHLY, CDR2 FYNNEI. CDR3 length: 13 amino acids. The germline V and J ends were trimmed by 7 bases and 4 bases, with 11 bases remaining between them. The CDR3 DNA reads TGTGCCAGCAAGGAGGGAGAGGGAAACACCATATATTTT. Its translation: CASKEGEGNTIYF.

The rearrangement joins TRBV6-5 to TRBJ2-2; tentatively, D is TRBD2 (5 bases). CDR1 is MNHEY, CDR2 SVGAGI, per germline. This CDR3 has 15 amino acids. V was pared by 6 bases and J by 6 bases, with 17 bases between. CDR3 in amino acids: CASRTGWLVAGELFF. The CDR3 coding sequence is TGTGCCAGCAGGACGGGGTGGCTAGTTGCCGGGGAGCTGTTTTTT.